The following is a T cell receptor (beta chain) sequence with its context. V trimming: 0 bases; J trimming: 9 bases; junction bases outside the gene matches: 21. CDR3 length: 20 amino acids. Germline CDR1 and CDR2: LGHNA and YNFKEQ. MiXCR, run by TCRdb on the RT-PCR reads, gives a single entry per CDR3 protein. The data show hundreds of thousands of distinct CDR3 sequences, 14% seen once. This clonotype originated in a female donor in good health, serving as a healthy control. What was sequenced was memory CD4+ T cells from blood. The chain links TRBV4-2 to TRBJ2-1; 9 bases are shared with TRBD2. The CDR3 DNA is TGTGCCAGCAGCCAAGATCAGACGGCGGGAGGGGGACCCACCAATGTTGAGCAGTTCTTC. Translated: CASSQDQTAGGGPTNVEQFF.